The next 9 T cell receptor beta chains were all read from a single sample in a study of blood T cell repertoires in COVID-19. Repertoires were generated with immunoSEQ multiplex PCR, while TCRdb's copy carries only in-frame clones and drops some. The sample has around 230,000 clones, approximately 88% seen once. What was sequenced was peripheral blood. The receptor source for this set is a man aged 35 to 55 with acute or convalescent COVID-19.

The V gene is TRBV4-2, the J gene TRBJ1-1; TRBD1 agrees at 7 bases. CDR3 length equals 16 residues. The germline V gene has CDR1 LGHNA and CDR2 YNFKEQ. V lost 3 bases to trimming and J lost 3 bases; unmatched junction nucleotides: 10. CDR3 residues: CASSQTNRGADTEAFF. CDR3 DNA: TGTGCCAGCAGCCAGACGAACAGGGGCGCGGACACTGAAGCTTTCTTT.

The V and J genes are TRBV7-3 and TRBJ2-3, with TRBD1 as a possible D gene (5 bases). Trimming pared 0 bases from V and 0 bases from J, leaving 13 bases between. The CDR3 consists of 17 residues. From germline, CDR1 is SGHTA and CDR2 FQGTGA. CDR3 bases: TGTGCCAGCAGCTTAACCCGGCTGGGGCTCAGCACAGATACGCAGTATTTT. This encodes CASSLTRLGLSTDTQYF.

V usage is TRBV5-1 and J usage is TRBJ1-5; 7 bases fit TRBD1. The CDR3 length is 15 residues. Germline CDR1 SGHRS, CDR2 YFSETQ. V trimming: 0 bases; J trimming: 0 bases; junction bases outside the gene matches: 0. The CDR3 DNA reads TGCGCCAGCAGCTTGGAGGGGGCTAGCAATCAGCCCCAGCATTTT. Its translation is CASSLEGASNQPQHF.

The chain joins TRBV2 to TRBJ2-1, with D possibly matching TRBD1 (5 bases). This CDR3 spans 13 amino acids. V was pared by 8 bases and J by 6 bases, with 14 bases between. The V gene's germline CDR1 is SNHLY and CDR2 FYNNEI. The CDR3 DNA is TGTGCCAGCGACAGAGAAACGGCCAATGAGCAGTTCTTC. Translation: CASDRETANEQFF.

This clone was picked up one time. The chain recombines TRBV7-2 with TRBJ1-5, with 7 bases lining up with TRBD1. Germline V gene lookup returns CDR1 SGHTA and CDR2 FQGNSA. With 5 bases clipped from V and 0 bases from J, the junction kept 1 base outside the gene matches. This CDR3 contains 14 residues. CDR3 loop: CASSNRGSNQPQHF. The DNA of the CDR3 is TGTGCCAGCAGCAACAGGGGTAGCAATCAGCCCCAGCATTTT.

V is TRBV6-5 and J is TRBJ1-2, with a weak D call TRBD1 (5 bases). This CDR3 contains 14 residues. Trimming pared 1 base from V and 8 bases from J, leaving 14 bases between. Germline V gene data show CDR1 as MNHEY and CDR2 as SVGAGI. CDR3 nucleotides: TGTGCCAGCAGTTACTTTGGGGGGAGAGACGGCTACACCTTC. This translates into CASSYFGGRDGYTF.

The rearrangement uses TRBV29-1 and TRBJ2-7; D uncertain. V lost 3 bases, J lost 0 bases, and 9 bases lay in between. Germline assignment: CDR1 SQVTM and CDR2 ANQGSEA. The CDR3 runs to 13 residues. The CDR3 nucleotides are TGCAGCGTTGAGCAGGCGAGCTCCTACGAGCAGTACTTC. This encodes CSVEQASSYEQYF.

This chain joins TRBV7-9 and TRBJ2-7; 11 positions match TRBD2. Germline-derived CDR1 and CDR2 are SEHNR and FQNEAQ (reference sequence). V lost 3 bases to trimming and J lost 4 bases; unmatched junction nucleotides: 5. CDR3 length: 15 amino acids. CDR3 nucleotide sequence: TGTGCCAGCAGCTTTGGGACTAGCGGAGGGTACGAGCAGTACTTC. Protein sequence: CASSFGTSGGYEQYF.

This clone was picked up one time. The V call is TRBV9, the J call TRBJ2-2; 10 bases agree with TRBD2. Per the germline V gene, CDR1 is SGDLS and CDR2 is YYNGEE. Germline trimming cut 3 bases from V and 4 bases from J; bases unmatched to any gene: 15. The CDR3 is 19 amino acids. CDR3 protein: CASSATYRVAGGGTGELFF. The CDR3 DNA is TGTGCCAGCAGCGCGACTTACAGGGTAGCGGGAGGAGGCACCGGGGAGCTGTTTTTT.